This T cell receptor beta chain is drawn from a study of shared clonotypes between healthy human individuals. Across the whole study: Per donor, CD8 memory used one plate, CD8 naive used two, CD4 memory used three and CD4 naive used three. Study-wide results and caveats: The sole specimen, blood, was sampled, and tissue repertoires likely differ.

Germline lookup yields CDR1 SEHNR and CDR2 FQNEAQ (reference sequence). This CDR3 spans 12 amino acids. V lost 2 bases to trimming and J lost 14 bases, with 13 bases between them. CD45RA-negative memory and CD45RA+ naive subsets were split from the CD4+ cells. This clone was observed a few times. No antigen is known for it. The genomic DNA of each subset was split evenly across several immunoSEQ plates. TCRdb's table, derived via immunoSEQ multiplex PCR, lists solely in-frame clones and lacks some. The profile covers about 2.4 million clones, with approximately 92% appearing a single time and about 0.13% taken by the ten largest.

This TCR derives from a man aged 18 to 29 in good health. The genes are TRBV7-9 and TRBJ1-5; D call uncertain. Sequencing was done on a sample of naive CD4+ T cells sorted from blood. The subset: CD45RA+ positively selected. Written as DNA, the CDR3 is TGTGCCAGCAGCTTATCTGGGCAAACTAAGCATTTT. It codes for CASSLSGQTKHF. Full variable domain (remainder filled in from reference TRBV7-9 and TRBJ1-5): DTGVSQNPRHKITKRGQNVTFRCDPISEHNRLYWYRQTLGQGPEFLTYFQNEAQLEKSRLLSDRFSAERPKGSFSTLEIQRTEQGDSAMYLCASSLSGQTKHFGDGTRLSIL.